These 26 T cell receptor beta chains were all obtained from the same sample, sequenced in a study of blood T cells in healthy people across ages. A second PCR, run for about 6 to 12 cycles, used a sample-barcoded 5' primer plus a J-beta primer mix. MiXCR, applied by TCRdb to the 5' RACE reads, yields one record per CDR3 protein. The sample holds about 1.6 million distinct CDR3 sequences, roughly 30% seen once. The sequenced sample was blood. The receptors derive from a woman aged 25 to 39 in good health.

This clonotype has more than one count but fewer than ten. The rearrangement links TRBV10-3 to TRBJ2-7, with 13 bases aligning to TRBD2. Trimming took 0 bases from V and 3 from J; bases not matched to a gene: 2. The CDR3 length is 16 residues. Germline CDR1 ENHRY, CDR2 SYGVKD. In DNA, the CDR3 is TGTGCCATCAGTGAGTCGAGGACTAGCGGGAGCTACGAGCAGTACTTC. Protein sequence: CAISESRTSGSYEQYF.

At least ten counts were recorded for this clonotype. The CDR3 here is CASSLGGSGSSYNEQFF. As DNA, the CDR3 is TGCGCCAGCAGCTTAGGTGGTAGCGGGTCCTCCTACAATGAGCAGTTCTTC. The genes are TRBV5-1 and TRBJ2-1; 7 nucleotides line up with TRBD2. V was clipped by 2 bases and J by 0 bases; unmatched bases: 8. The CDR3 contains 17 residues. Per the germline V gene, CDR1 is SGHRS and CDR2 is YFSETQ.

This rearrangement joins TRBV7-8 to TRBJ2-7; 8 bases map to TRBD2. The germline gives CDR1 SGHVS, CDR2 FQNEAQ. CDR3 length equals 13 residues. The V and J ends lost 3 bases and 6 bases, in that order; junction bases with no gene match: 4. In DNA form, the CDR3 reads TGTGCCAGCAGCTTGACGGGGGGGCGCGAGCAGTACTTC. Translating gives CASSLTGGREQYF.

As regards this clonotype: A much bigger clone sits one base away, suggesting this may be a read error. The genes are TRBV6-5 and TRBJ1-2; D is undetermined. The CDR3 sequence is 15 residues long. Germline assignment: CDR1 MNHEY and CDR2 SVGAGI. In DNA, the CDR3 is TGTGCCAGCAGCCTTACCCGCAGCTCCGTCTATGACTACACCTTC. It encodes CASSLTRSSVYDYTF.

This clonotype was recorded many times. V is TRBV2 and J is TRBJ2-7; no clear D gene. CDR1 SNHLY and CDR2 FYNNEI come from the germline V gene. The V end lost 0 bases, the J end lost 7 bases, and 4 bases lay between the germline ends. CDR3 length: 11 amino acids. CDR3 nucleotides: TGTGCCAGCAGTGAAGCGCGAGAGCAGTACTTC. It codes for CASSEAREQYF.

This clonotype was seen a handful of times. The CDR3 DNA sequence: TGTGCCAGCAGCTTAGTCCTAGCTAGCCCCACAGATACGCAGTATTTT. It yields the protein CASSLVLASPTDTQYF. The gene calls are TRBV7-8 and TRBJ2-3, with D possibly TRBD2 on 5 matching bases. The germline gives CDR1 SGHVS, CDR2 FQNEAQ. The CDR3 totals 16 residues. Trimming left V 1 base short and J 2 bases short, with 13 bases between.

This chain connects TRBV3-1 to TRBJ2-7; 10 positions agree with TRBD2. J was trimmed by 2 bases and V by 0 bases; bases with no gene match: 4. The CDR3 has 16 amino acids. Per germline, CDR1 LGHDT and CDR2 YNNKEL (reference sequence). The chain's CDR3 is CASSQDDSGRPYEQYF. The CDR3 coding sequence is TGTGCCAGCAGCCAAGACGATAGCGGGAGGCCCTACGAGCAGTACTTC.

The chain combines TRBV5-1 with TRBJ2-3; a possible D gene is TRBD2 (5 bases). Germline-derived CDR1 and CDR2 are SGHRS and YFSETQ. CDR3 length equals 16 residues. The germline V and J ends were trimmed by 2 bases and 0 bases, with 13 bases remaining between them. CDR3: CASSLGSGPSTDTQYF. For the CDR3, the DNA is TGCGCCAGCAGCTTAGGGAGCGGACCTAGCACAGATACGCAGTATTTT.

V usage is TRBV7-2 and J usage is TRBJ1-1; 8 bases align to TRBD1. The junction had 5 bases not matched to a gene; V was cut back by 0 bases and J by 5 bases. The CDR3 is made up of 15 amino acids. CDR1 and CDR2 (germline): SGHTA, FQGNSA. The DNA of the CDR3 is TGTGCCAGCAGCTTAGCTCGGACAGGGTGGACTGAAGCTTTCTTT. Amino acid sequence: CASSLARTGWTEAFF.

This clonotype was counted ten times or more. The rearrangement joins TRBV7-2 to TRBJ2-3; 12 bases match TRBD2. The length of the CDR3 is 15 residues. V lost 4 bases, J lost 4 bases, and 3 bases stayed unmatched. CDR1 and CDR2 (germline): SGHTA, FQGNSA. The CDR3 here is CASSSASGGADTQYF. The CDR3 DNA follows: TGTGCCAGCAGCTCGGCTAGCGGGGGGGCAGATACGCAGTATTTT.

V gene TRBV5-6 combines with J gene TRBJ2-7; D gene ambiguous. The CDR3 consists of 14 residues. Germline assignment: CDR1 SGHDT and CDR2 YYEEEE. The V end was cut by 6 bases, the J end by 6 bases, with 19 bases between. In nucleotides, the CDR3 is TGTGCCAGCAAGGTTAGCTATTTTTCCGTCGAGCAGTACTTC. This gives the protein CASKVSYFSVEQYF.

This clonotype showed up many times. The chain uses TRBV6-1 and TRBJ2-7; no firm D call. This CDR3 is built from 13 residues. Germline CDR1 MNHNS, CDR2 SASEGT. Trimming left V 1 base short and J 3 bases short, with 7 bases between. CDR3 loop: CASSEVGSYEQYF. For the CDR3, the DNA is TGTGCCAGCAGTGAAGTCGGCAGCTACGAGCAGTACTTC.

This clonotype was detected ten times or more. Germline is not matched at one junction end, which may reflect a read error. The CDR3 spells CASSQGRYEQYF. CDR3 bases: TGCGCCAGCAGCCAAGGCAGGTACGAGCAGTACTTC. The chain uses TRBV3-1 and TRBJ2-7; D is uncertain. The CDR3 contains 12 residues. Germline V lookup: CDR1 LGHDT, CDR2 YNNKEL (reference sequence).

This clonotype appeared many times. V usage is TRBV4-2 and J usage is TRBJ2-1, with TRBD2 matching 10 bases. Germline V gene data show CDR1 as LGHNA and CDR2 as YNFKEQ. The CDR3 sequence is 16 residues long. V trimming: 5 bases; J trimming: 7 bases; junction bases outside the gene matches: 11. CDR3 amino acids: CASSGLSGGARNEQFF. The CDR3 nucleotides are TGTGCCAGCAGCGGCCTAAGCGGGGGGGCCAGGAATGAGCAGTTCTTC.

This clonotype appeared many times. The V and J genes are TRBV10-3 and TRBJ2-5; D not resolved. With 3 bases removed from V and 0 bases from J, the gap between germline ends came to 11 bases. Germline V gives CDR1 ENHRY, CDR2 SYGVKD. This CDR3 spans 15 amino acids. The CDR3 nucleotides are TGTGCCATCAGTGATGCAGCTGTGTACCAAGAGACCCAGTACTTC. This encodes CAISDAAVYQETQYF.

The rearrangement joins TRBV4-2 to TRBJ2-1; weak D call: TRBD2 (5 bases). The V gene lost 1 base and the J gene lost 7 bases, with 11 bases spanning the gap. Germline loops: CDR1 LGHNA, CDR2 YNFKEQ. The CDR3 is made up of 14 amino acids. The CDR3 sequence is CASSQGPSLNEQFF. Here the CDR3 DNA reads TGTGCCAGCAGCCAAGGGCCTAGCCTGAATGAGCAGTTCTTC.

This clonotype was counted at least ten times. In DNA form, the CDR3 reads TGTGCCAGCAGCTTAGGGCCCGACAGGGGGCACAAAGATACGCAGTATTTT. Amino acid sequence: CASSLGPDRGHKDTQYF. The genes are TRBV7-2 and TRBJ2-3, with 10 positions matching TRBD1. Germline-derived CDR1 and CDR2 are SGHTA and FQGNSA. V trimming: 1 base; J trimming: 5 bases; junction bases outside the gene matches: 9. CDR3 length: 17 residues. Looking up the rest from reference TRBV7-2 and TRBJ2-3 gives the full variable domain: GAGVSQSPSNKVTEKGKDVELRCDPISGHTALYWYRQSLGQGLEFLIYFQGNSAPDKSGLPSDRFSAERTGGSVSTLTIQRTQQEDSAVYLCASSLGPDRGHKDTQYFGPGTRLTVL.

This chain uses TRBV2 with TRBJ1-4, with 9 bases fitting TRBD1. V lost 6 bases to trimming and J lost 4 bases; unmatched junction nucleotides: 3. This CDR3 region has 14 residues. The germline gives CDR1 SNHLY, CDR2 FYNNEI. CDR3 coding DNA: TGTGCCAGCAGGGCGGGACAGGGTAATGAAAAACTGTTTTTT. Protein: CASRAGQGNEKLFF.

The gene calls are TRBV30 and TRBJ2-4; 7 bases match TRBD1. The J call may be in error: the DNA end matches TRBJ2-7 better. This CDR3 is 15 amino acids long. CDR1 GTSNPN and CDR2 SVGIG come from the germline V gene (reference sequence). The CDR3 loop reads CAWSDDRVLNYEQYF. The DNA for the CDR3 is TGTGCCTGGAGTGACGACAGGGTTCTAAACTACGAGCAGTACTTC.

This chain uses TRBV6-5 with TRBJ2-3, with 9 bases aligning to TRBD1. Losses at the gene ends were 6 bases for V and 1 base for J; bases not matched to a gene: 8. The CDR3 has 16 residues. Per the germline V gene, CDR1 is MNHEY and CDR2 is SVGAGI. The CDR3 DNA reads TGTGCCAGCAGGGGCGGGGACAGGGATCGCACAGATACGCAGTATTTT. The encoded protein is CASRGGDRDRTDTQYF.

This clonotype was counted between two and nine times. CDR3 loop: CSTRGGTDTQYF. The DNA of the CDR3 is TGCAGCACCAGGGGGGGCACAGATACGCAGTATTTT. The chain combines TRBV29-1 with TRBJ2-3, with D perhaps TRBD1 (7 bases). The V gene lost 8 bases and the J gene lost 1 base, with 10 bases spanning the gap. Germline V lookup: CDR1 SQVTM, CDR2 ANQGSEA. CDR3 length equals 12 residues.

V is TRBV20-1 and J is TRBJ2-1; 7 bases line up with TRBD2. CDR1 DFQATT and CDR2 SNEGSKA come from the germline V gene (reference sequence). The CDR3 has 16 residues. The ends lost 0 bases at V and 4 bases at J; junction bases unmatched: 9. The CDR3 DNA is TGCAGTGCTAGAGATCGGCGGGAGCGCCCTTACAATGAGCAGTTCTTC. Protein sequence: CSARDRRERPYNEQFF.

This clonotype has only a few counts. The CDR3 sequence is CAWDPGYQQQAFF. The CDR3 DNA sequence: TGTGCCTGGGATCCGGGGTATCAGCAACAAGCTTTCTTT. The chain couples TRBV30 to TRBJ1-1; D not certain. The CDR3 is 13 residues long. The V end was cut by 5 bases, the J end by 9 bases, with 19 bases between. Germline CDR1 reads GTSNPN; CDR2 reads SVGIG (reference sequence).

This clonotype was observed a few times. The CDR3 spells CSVEDRGRAPGELFF. The DNA for the CDR3 is TGCAGCGTTGAAGATCGAGGCAGGGCCCCCGGGGAGCTGTTTTTT. The J gene is TRBJ2-2, the V gene TRBV29-1; D is perhaps TRBD1 (5 bases). The CDR3 runs 15 residues. The V and J ends lost 0 bases and 6 bases respectively, with 14 bases between them. Germline assignment: CDR1 SQVTM and CDR2 ANQGSEA.

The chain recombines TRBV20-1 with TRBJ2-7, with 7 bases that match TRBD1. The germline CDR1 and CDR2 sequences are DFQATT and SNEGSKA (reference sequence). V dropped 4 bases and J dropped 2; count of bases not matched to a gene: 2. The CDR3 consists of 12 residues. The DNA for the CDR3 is TGCAGTGCTAAGCAGGGGGCCTACGAGCAGTACTTC. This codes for CSAKQGAYEQYF.

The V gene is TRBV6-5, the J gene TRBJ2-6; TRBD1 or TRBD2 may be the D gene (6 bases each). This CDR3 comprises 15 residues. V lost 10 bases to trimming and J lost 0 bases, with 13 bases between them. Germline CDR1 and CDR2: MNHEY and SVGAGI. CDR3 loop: CATLRGASGANVLTF. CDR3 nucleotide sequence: TGTGCCACTCTGAGGGGGGCCTCTGGGGCCAACGTCCTGACTTTC.